This T cell receptor beta chain was sequenced during a study of blood T cells in healthy people across ages. Healthy individuals of Caucasian origin from Russia, aged about 6 to 90, served as donors. Isolating PBMCs gave at least 6.5 million of these cells per sample. Study results and limitations: TCR beta diversity was tightly associated with the proportion of naive T cells.

V shed 5 bases, J shed 0 bases, and the junction held 1 base outside the gene matches. Germline V gene data show CDR1 as SQVTM and CDR2 as ANQGSEA. The CDR3 covers 14 residues. This clonotype was counted ten times or more. Antigen specificity is unknown. Primed by a sample-barcoded 5' primer and a J-beta primer mix, a second PCR proceeded for about 7 to 12 cycles. One entry per CDR3 protein, called by TCRdb with MiXCR from the 5' RACE reads. The sample consists of over 950,000 distinct CDR3 sequences, roughly half of them appearing once. The source material was blood. This receptor was taken from a woman aged 55-69 years in good health. The genes are TRBV29-1 and TRBJ2-1; 10 bases map to TRBD1. In DNA form, the CDR3 reads TGCAGCGTTCGGGACAGGGGCTCCTACAATGAGCAGTTCTTC. It is translated as CSVRDRGSYNEQFF.